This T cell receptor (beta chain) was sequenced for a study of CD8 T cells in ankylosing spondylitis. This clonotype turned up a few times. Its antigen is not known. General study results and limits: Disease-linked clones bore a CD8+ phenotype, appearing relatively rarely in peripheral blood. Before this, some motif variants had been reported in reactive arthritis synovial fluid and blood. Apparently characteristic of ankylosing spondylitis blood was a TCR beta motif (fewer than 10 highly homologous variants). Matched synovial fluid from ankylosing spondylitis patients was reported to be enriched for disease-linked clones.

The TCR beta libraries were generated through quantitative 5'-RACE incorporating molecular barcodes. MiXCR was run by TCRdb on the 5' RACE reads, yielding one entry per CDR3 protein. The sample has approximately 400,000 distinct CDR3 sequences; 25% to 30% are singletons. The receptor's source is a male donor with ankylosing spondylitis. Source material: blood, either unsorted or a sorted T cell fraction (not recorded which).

The CDR3 DNA reads as TGTGCCAGCAGCCAAGGTGGGGCAGGGGGGACAGATACGCAGTATTTT. Protein product: CASSQGGAGGTDTQYF. This chain connects TRBV4-2 to TRBJ2-3, with a possible D match to TRBD1 (7 bases). Trimming left V 1 base short and J 3 bases short, with 14 bases between. Germline lookup yields CDR1 LGHNA and CDR2 YNFKEQ. This CDR3 region has 16 residues.